These 19 T cell receptor beta chains were all obtained from the same sample, sequenced in a study of blood T cell repertoires in COVID-19. Sequencing used immunoSEQ multiplex PCR; TCRdb keeps in-frame clones, though not all of them. The table lists 14,000 or so clones, 85% to 90% of them singletons. The sample comprised peripheral blood. Receptor source: a human donor in a cohort sampled during active COVID-19.

The J gene is TRBJ1-4, the V gene TRBV28, with a weak D call TRBD1 (6 bases). Germline values: CDR1 MDHEN, CDR2 SYDVKM. The CDR3 length is 18 residues. The ends were cut back, 7 bases at V and 7 bases at J, with 28 bases in the middle. The CDR3 DNA reads as TGTGCCAGCAATACGGCATACCCCACAGGGCTGGGCGGTGAAAAACTGTTTTTT. It translates to CASNTAYPTGLGGEKLFF.

This clone turned up a few times. The rearrangement uses TRBV7-9 and TRBJ2-2; possible D gene TRBD1, 5 bases. This CDR3 has 16 residues. V shed 5 bases and J shed 2 bases, with 15 bases lying between them. Germline CDR1 and CDR2: SEHNR and FQNEAQ (reference sequence). The chain's CDR3 is CASSVDRDINTGELFF. The DNA for the CDR3 is TGTGCCAGCAGCGTTGACAGAGATATTAACACCGGGGAGCTGTTTTTT.

J is TRBJ2-1 and V is TRBV24-1, with D maybe TRBD1 (7 bases). Per the germline V gene, CDR1 is KGHDR and CDR2 is SFDVKD. The CDR3 totals 14 residues. Trimming removed 8 bases at V and 0 bases at J, with 10 bases between. For the CDR3, the DNA is TGTGCCACCACCCAGGGGGGCTCCTACAATGAGCAGTTCTTC. It is translated as CATTQGGSYNEQFF.

V and J are TRBV2 and TRBJ2-1, with D possibly TRBD2 on 5 matching bases. CDR1 SNHLY and CDR2 FYNNEI come from the germline V gene. V was shortened by 1 base and J by 3 bases, with 19 bases between the two germline ends. The CDR3 is 18 amino acids. In nucleotides, the CDR3 is TGTGCCAGCAGTGAAGTTCCGCCGATGGACTTCCTCTACAATGAGCAGTTCTTC. Translated, it gives CASSEVPPMDFLYNEQFF. The full variable domain, with the rest looked up from reference TRBV2 and TRBJ2-1, is EPEVTQTPSHQVTQMGQEVILRCVPISNHLYFYWYRQILGQKVEFLVSFYNNEISEKSEIFDDQFSVERPDGSNFTLKIRSTKLEDSAMYFCASSEVPPMDFLYNEQFFGPGTRLTVL.

The chain's CDR3 is CASSLDPGEGYTF. In DNA, the CDR3 is TGCGCCAGCAGCTTGGATCCAGGGGAGGGCTACACCTTC. V and J are TRBV5-1 and TRBJ1-2, with D possibly being TRBD1 (6 bases). V lost 0 bases to trimming and J lost 8 bases, with 11 bases between them. From germline, CDR1 is SGHRS and CDR2 YFSETQ. This CDR3 has 13 residues.

The chain couples TRBV3-1 (or the pseudogene TRBV3-2) to TRBJ1-2; D call uncertain. The CDR3 totals 15 residues. CDR1 and CDR2 from the germline V gene are LGHDT and YNNKEL (reference sequence). Trimming cost V 1 base and J 4 bases, with 13 bases left between them. The chain's CDR3 is CASSQVPSGSYGYTF. The CDR3 DNA is TGTGCCAGCAGCCAAGTCCCGAGCGGATCCTATGGCTACACCTTC.

The chain carries TRBV10-3 and TRBJ1-1; D perhaps matches TRBD1 (5 bases). Per germline, CDR1 ENHRY and CDR2 SYGVKD. Trimming stripped 0 bases from V and 1 base from J, with 9 bases between. The length of the CDR3 is 15 residues. In DNA, the CDR3 is TGTGCCATCAGTGAGTCTAATGGGGCGAACACTGAAGCTTTCTTT. Translating it yields CAISESNGANTEAFF.

V and J are TRBV11-1 and TRBJ1-1; no clear D gene. Trimming shortened V by 4 bases and J by 0 bases, and 6 bases separated the two germline ends. CDR1 and CDR2 from the germline V gene are SGHAT and FQDESV (reference sequence). CDR3 length equals 13 residues. The CDR3 nucleotides are TGTGCCAGCAGCTCTCAGGTGAACACTGAAGCTTTCTTT. Amino acids: CASSSQVNTEAFF.

The DNA of the CDR3 is TGCGCCAGCAGCTTGCAGGCCAACTCCTACGAGCAGTACTTC. Translated: CASSLQANSYEQYF. The chain carries TRBV5-1 and TRBJ2-7; no definite D call. Per the germline V gene, CDR1 is SGHRS and CDR2 is YFSETQ. V lost 1 base and J 0 bases, leaving 8 bases between the germline ends. There are 14 residues in the CDR3. Looking up the rest from reference TRBV5-1 and TRBJ2-7 gives the full variable domain: KAGVTQTPRYLIKTRGQQVTLSCSPISGHRSVSWYQQTPGQGLQFLFEYFSETQRNKGNFPGRFSGRQFSNSRSEMNVSTLELGDSALYLCASSLQANSYEQYFGPGTRLTVT.

This clone was observed a few times. J is TRBJ2-1 and V is TRBV19; D is uncertain. This CDR3 spans 13 amino acids. Between the trimmed V and J ends, which lost 3 bases and 5 bases, there was a span of 8 bases. Germline CDR1 LNHDA, CDR2 SQIVND (reference sequence). The DNA for the CDR3 is TGTGCCAGTAGTATTCTAGTCGACAATGAGCAGTTCTTC. It codes for CASSILVDNEQFF.

This rearrangement joins TRBV7-2 to TRBJ2-7, with a weak D call TRBD2 (6 bases). This CDR3 has 15 residues. Trimming removed 1 base from V and 0 bases from J, with 10 bases in between. CDR1 and CDR2 from the germline V gene are SGHTA and FQGNSA. DNA of the CDR3: TGTGCCAGCAGCTTAGGGGGCGGGAACTCCTACGAGCAGTACTTC. Translated, it gives CASSLGGGNSYEQYF.

The CDR3 reads CASSEGAAYNTEAFF. CDR3 DNA sequence: TGTGCCAGCAGCGAGGGGGCGGCTTATAACACTGAAGCTTTCTTT. The genes are TRBV9 and TRBJ1-1; 7 bases agree with TRBD1. This CDR3 is built from 15 residues. V shed 3 bases, J shed 2 bases, and the junction held 7 bases outside the gene matches. Germline-derived CDR1 and CDR2 are SGDLS and YYNGEE. Full variable domain (outside the CDR3, taken from reference TRBV9 and TRBJ1-1): DSGVTQTPKHLITATGQRVTLRCSPRSGDLSVYWYQQSLDQGLQFLIQYYNGEERAKGNILERFSAQQFPDLHSELNLSSLELGDSALYFCASSEGAAYNTEAFFGQGTRLTVV.

The chain uses TRBV7-9 and TRBJ1-1; TRBD1 matches at 8 bases. After removal of 0 bases from V and 11 bases from J, the junction contained 5 bases not matched to a gene. The CDR3 has 13 residues. The germline gives CDR1 SEHNR, CDR2 FQNEAQ (reference sequence). The CDR3 DNA sequence: TGTGCCAGCAGCTTAGCGGGAGACAGGGGCGCTTTCTTT. It codes for CASSLAGDRGAFF.

This chain joins TRBV6-5 and TRBJ2-2; 9 bases map to TRBD2. The CDR3 spans 15 residues. With V trimmed by 8 bases and J by 7 bases, 11 bases remained unmatched. Germline-derived CDR1 and CDR2 are MNHEY and SVGAGI. The CDR3 coding sequence is TGTGCCAGCTCACGGGCGGGGGGGCGCGGCGGGGAGCTGTTTTTT. Residues: CASSRAGGRGGELFF.

V usage is TRBV12-3 or TRBV12-4 and J usage is TRBJ1-1, with D perhaps TRBD1 (6 bases). This CDR3 is built from 13 residues. The V and J ends lost 4 bases and 5 bases respectively, with 11 bases between them. The CDR3 loop reads CASSSGVLTEAFF. The DNA of the CDR3 is TGTGCCAGCAGTTCAGGGGTTCTAACTGAAGCTTTCTTT.

This chain connects TRBV6-6 to TRBJ1-2, with 7 bases aligning to TRBD1. The V and J ends lost 0 bases and 5 bases, in that order; junction bases with no gene match: 3. The CDR3 extends over 14 amino acids. Germline V gives CDR1 MNHNY, CDR2 SVGAGI (reference sequence). The CDR3 region has the DNA TGTGCCAGCAGTTACTCCGGGACAGAGTATGGCTACACCTTC. It is translated as CASSYSGTEYGYTF.

CDR3: CATSRDLETQYF. CDR3 nucleotide sequence: TGTGCCACCAGCAGAGATCTAGAGACCCAGTACTTC. The chain employs TRBV15 and TRBJ2-5, with D uncertain. The V end was cut by 0 bases, the J end by 4 bases, with 3 bases between. CDR1 is LNHNV and CDR2 is YYDKDF in the germline V gene (reference sequence). The CDR3 has 12 amino acids.

The chain links TRBV7-9 to TRBJ1-5; 7 nucleotides match TRBD1. CDR1 and CDR2 (germline): SEHNR, FQNEAQ (reference sequence). V shed 5 bases, J shed 2 bases, and the junction held 6 bases outside the gene matches. The CDR3 sequence is 15 residues long. In nucleotides, the CDR3 is TGTGCCAGCAGCCAAGACAGGGACGGCAATCAGCCCCAGCATTTT. Its protein is CASSQDRDGNQPQHF.

This sequence joins TRBV30 and TRBJ1-5; unclear D gene. This CDR3 is 14 amino acids long. The germline V and J ends were trimmed by 5 bases and 2 bases, with 13 bases remaining between them. Germline-derived CDR1 and CDR2 are GTSNPN and SVGIG (reference sequence). The DNA for the CDR3 is TGTGCCTGGGGTGAGGGATTAGGCAATCAGCCCCAGCATTTT. It codes for CAWGEGLGNQPQHF.